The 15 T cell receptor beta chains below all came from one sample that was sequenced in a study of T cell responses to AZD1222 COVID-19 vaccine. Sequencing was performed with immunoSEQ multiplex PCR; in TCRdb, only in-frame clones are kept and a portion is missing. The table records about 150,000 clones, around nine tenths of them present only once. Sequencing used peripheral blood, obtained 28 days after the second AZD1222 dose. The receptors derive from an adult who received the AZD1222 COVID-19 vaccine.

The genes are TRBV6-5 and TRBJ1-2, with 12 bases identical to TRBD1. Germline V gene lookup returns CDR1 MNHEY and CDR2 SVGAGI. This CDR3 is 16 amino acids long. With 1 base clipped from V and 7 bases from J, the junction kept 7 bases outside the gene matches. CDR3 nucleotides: TGTGCCAGCAGTTACTGGTCCGGGACAGGGGGCAGTGGCTACACCTTC. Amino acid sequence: CASSYWSGTGGSGYTF.

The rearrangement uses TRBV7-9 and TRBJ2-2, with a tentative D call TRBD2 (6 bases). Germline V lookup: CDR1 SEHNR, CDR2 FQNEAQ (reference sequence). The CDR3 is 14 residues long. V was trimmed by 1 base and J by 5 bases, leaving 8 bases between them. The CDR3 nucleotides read TGTGCCAGCAGCTTAGTTGGGGGGACCGGGGAGCTGTTTTTT. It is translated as CASSLVGGTGELFF. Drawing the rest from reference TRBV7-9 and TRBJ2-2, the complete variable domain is DTGVSQNPRHKITKRGQNVTFRCDPISEHNRLYWYRQTLGQGPEFLTYFQNEAQLEKSRLLSDRFSAERPKGSFSTLEIQRTEQGDSAMYLCASSLVGGTGELFFGEGSRLTVL.

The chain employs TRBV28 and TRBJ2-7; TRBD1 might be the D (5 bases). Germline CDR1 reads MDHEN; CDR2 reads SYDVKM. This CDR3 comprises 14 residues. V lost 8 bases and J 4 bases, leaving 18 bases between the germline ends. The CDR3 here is CASSGAGSRYEQYF. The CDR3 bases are TGTGCCAGCTCTGGGGCAGGCAGTCGATACGAGCAGTACTTC. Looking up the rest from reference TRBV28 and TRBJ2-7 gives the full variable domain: DVKVTQSSRYLVKRTGEKVFLECVQDMDHENMFWYRQDPGLGLRLIYFSYDVKMKEKGDIPEGYSVSREKKERFSLILESASTNQTSMYLCASSGAGSRYEQYFGPGTRLTVT.

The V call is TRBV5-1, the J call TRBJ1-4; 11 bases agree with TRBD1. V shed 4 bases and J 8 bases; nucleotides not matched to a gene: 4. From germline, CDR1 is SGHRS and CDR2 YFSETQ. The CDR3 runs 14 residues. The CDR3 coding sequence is TGCGCCAGCAGCGGAGGGACAGGGGGAGAAAAACTGTTTTTT. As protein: CASSGGTGGEKLFF.

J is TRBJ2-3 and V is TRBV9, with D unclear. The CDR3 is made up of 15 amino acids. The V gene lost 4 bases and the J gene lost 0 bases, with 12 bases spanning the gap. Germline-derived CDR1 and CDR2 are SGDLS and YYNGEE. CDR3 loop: CASSPDRQSTDTQYF. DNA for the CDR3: TGTGCCAGCAGCCCAGATCGGCAGAGCACAGATACGCAGTATTTT.

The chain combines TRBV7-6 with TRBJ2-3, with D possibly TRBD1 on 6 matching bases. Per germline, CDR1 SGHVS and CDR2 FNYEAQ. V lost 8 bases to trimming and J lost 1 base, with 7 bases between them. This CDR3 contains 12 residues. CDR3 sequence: CASSGGTDTQYF. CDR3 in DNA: TGTGCCAGCTCAGGGGGCACAGATACGCAGTATTTT.

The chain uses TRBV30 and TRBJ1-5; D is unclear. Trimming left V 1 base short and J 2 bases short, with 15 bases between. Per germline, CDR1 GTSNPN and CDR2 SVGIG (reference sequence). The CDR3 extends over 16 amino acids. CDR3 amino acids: CAWSALGVMGNQPQHF. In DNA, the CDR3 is TGTGCCTGGAGTGCATTAGGAGTTATGGGCAATCAGCCCCAGCATTTT. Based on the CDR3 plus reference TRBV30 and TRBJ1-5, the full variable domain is SQTIHQWPATLVQPVGSPLSLECTVEGTSNPNLYWYRQAAGRGLQLLFYSVGIGQISSEVPQNLSASRPQDRQFILSSKKLLLSDSGFYLCAWSALGVMGNQPQHFGDGTRLSIL.

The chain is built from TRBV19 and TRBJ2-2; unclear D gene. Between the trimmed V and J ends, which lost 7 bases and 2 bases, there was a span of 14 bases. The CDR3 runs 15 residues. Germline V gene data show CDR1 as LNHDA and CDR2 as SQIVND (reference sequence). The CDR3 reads CASIHRASNTGELFF. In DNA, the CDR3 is TGTGCCAGTATCCACCGGGCCTCCAACACCGGGGAGCTGTTTTTT.

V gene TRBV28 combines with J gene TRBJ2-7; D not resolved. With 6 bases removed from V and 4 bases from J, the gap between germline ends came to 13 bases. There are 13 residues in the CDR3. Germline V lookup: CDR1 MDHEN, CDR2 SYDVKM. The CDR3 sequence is CASSSPPRYEQYF. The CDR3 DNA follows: TGTGCCAGCAGCTCCCCACCAAGGTACGAGCAGTACTTC.

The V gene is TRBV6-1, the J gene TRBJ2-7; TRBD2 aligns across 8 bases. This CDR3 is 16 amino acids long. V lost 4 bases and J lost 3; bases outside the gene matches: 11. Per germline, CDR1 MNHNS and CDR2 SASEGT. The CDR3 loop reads CASSVSGTRPYYEQYF. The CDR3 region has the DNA TGTGCCAGCAGTGTTTCCGGGACTAGACCTTACTACGAGCAGTACTTC.

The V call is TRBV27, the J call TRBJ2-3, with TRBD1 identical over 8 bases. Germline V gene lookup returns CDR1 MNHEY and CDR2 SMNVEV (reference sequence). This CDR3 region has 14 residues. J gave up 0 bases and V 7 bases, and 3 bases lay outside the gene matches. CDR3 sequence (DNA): TGTGCCAGCACGACAGGGGCCAGCACAGATACGCAGTATTTT. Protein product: CASTTGASTDTQYF.

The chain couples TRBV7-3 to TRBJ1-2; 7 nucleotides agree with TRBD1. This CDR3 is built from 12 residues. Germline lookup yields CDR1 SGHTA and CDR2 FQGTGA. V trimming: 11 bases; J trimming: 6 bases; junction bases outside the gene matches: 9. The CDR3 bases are TGTGCCCACGACAGGGCTCGACATGGCTACACCTTC. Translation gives CAHDRARHGYTF.

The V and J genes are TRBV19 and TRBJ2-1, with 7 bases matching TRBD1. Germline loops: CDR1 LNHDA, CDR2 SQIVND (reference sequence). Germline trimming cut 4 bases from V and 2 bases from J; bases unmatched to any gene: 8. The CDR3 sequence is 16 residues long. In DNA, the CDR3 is TGTGCCAGTAGTAAACAGACAGGGTGGACCTACAATGAGCAGTTCTTC. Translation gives CASSKQTGWTYNEQFF.

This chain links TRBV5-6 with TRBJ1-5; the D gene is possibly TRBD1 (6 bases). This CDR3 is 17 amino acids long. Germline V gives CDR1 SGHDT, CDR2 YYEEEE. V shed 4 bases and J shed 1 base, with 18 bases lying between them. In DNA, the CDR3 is TGTGCCAGCAGCCTTTGGGGGGCAGGCTTGAGCAATCAGCCCCAGCATTTT. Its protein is CASSLWGAGLSNQPQHF.

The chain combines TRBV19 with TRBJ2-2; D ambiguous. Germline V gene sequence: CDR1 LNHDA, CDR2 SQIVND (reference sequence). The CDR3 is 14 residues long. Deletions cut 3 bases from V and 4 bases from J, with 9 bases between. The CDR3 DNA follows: TGTGCCAGTAGTATGGGCATTCCCACCGGGGAGCTGTTTTTT. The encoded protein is CASSMGIPTGELFF.